A single sample gave rise to the 28 T cell receptor beta chains below, sequenced in a study of siplizumab effects on memory and regulatory T cells. The data were produced by immunoSEQ multiplex PCR, yet TCRdb's version contains in-frame clones alone and is incomplete. The table has some 100,000 clones, around 90% seen once. The sample taken for sequencing was Tregs sorted from blood. These receptors all come from a human donor in good health.

V gene TRBV2 combines with J gene TRBJ1-3; D possibly corresponds to TRBD1 (5 bases). Deletions cut 3 bases from V and 1 base from J, with 10 bases between. Germline values: CDR1 SNHLY, CDR2 FYNNEI. The CDR3 contains 15 residues. The CDR3 is CASSEQGGSGNTIYF. The DNA of the CDR3 is TGTGCCAGCAGTGAGCAGGGCGGGTCTGGAAACACCATATATTTT.

J is TRBJ2-7 and V is TRBV18; D not resolved. Germline lookup yields CDR1 KGHSH and CDR2 LQKENI. V lost 3 bases and J 1 base, leaving 7 bases between the germline ends. The CDR3 consists of 13 residues. The CDR3 nucleotides read TGTGCCAGCTCACCCTTAAAATCCTACGAGCAGTACTTC. It codes for CASSPLKSYEQYF. Full variable domain (remainder filled in from reference TRBV18 and TRBJ2-7): NAGVMQNPRHLVRRRGQEARLRCSPMKGHSHVYWYRQLPEEGLKFMVYLQKENIIDESGMPKERFSAEFPKEGPSILRIQQVVRGDSAAYFCASSPLKSYEQYFGPGTRLTVT.

The chain links TRBV18 to TRBJ2-2; D is uncertain. The CDR3 has 13 residues. V shed 3 bases and J shed 5 bases, with 7 bases lying between them. The germline V gene encodes CDR1 KGHSH and CDR2 LQKENI. This CDR3 is CASSPSGTGELFF. For the CDR3, the DNA is TGTGCCAGCTCACCTAGTGGGACCGGGGAGCTGTTTTTT. Complete variable domain (other parts from reference TRBV18 and TRBJ2-2): NAGVMQNPRHLVRRRGQEARLRCSPMKGHSHVYWYRQLPEEGLKFMVYLQKENIIDESGMPKERFSAEFPKEGPSILRIQQVVRGDSAAYFCASSPSGTGELFFGEGSRLTVL.

The chain couples TRBV7-9 to TRBJ1-4; no definite D call. Germline V gene lookup returns CDR1 SEHNR and CDR2 FQNEAQ (reference sequence). This CDR3 contains 16 residues. The V end was cut by 4 bases, the J end by 7 bases, with 19 bases between. CDR3 protein: CASSSVKPTGSEKLFF. The DNA for the CDR3 is TGTGCCAGCAGCTCGGTCAAACCGACGGGGAGTGAAAAACTGTTTTTT.

The J gene is TRBJ1-2, the V gene TRBV19; D gene uncertain. V lost 7 bases to trimming and J lost 6 bases, with 12 bases between them. Looked up from germline, CDR1 is LNHDA and CDR2 is SQIVND (reference sequence). The CDR3 has 12 amino acids. The CDR3: CASTPGRDGYTF. Here the CDR3 DNA reads TGTGCCAGTACACCTGGTAGGGATGGCTACACCTTC.

This clone was seen only once. V and J are TRBV4-2 and TRBJ2-5, with TRBD2 as a possible D gene (5 bases). The V gene lost 0 bases and the J gene lost 7 bases, with 12 bases spanning the gap. CDR1 and CDR2 from the germline V gene are LGHNA and YNFKEQ. The CDR3 has 14 residues. CDR3 coding DNA: TGTGCCAGCAGCCAAGAAAGGGCTAGCATGACCCAGTACTTC. Amino acids: CASSQERASMTQYF.

V is TRBV5-5 and J is TRBJ1-2; maybe TRBD1 (6 bases). V was pared by 4 bases and J by 8 bases, with 15 bases between. This CDR3 spans 13 amino acids. Per germline, CDR1 SGHKS and CDR2 YYEKEE (reference sequence). As DNA, the CDR3 is TGTGCCAGCAGCCCGAGGGGGGGTGTCGGCTACACCTTC. Translated: CASSPRGGVGYTF.

The J gene is TRBJ2-7, the V gene TRBV7-6; no clear D gene. CDR1 is SGHVS and CDR2 is FNYEAQ in the germline V gene. The CDR3 covers 13 residues. The V end was cut by 5 bases, the J end by 2 bases, with 10 bases between. The CDR3 nucleotides read TGTGCCAGCAGCCCCATTTCCCCCTACGAGCAGTACTTC. This codes for CASSPISPYEQYF.

As DNA, the CDR3 is TGCGCCAGCAGCTTGTATAGCGGGGAGCAAGAGACCCAGTACTTC. It encodes CASSLYSGEQETQYF. The genes are TRBV5-1 and TRBJ2-5; 8 nucleotides agree with TRBD2. The CDR3 has 15 amino acids. Germline V CDR1 and CDR2: SGHRS, YFSETQ. J lost 2 bases, V lost 1 base, and 4 bases had no gene match.

The chain recombines TRBV5-8 with TRBJ1-2; 11 positions agree with TRBD1. CDR3 length equals 14 residues. Germline CDR1 is SGHTS and CDR2 is YDEGEE. J lost 4 bases, V lost 7 bases, and 6 bases had no gene match. CDR3 in amino acids: CASGGTGGSYGYTF. In DNA, the CDR3 is TGTGCCAGCGGGGGGACAGGGGGAAGCTATGGCTACACCTTC.

This chain links TRBV13 with TRBJ2-5; 14 positions agree with TRBD2. V lost 5 bases to trimming and J lost 5 bases; unmatched junction nucleotides: 10. Germline CDR1 and CDR2: PRHDT and FYEKMQ (reference sequence). This CDR3 is 17 amino acids long. The CDR3 region has the DNA TGTGCCAGCAGCCTATGGACTAGCGGGGGGCCGTCCGAGACCCAGTACTTC. Translation gives CASSLWTSGGPSETQYF.

V is TRBV12-2 and J is TRBJ2-3; the table's D call of TRBD1 was not tested on the DNA. TRBV12-2 is designated a pseudogene. The CDR3 runs 17 residues. This chain's CDR3 is CASRLAGVRGSTDTQYF. Written as DNA, the CDR3 is TGTGCAAGTCGCTTAGCAGGCGTAAGGGGAAGTACAGATACGCAGTATTTT.

The gene calls are TRBV7-2 and TRBJ2-5, with D unclear. Looked up from germline, CDR1 is SGHTA and CDR2 is FQGNSA. The CDR3 loop spans 12 amino acids. V lost 5 bases and J lost 4, with 8 bases in between. The CDR3 bases are TGTGCCAGCAGCGCCTACGGAGAGACCCAGTACTTC. Protein product: CASSAYGETQYF.

V gene TRBV18 combines with J gene TRBJ2-7; no clear D gene. From germline, CDR1 is KGHSH and CDR2 LQKENI. The V gene lost 5 bases and the J gene lost 4 bases, with 12 bases spanning the gap. This CDR3 has 13 residues. The DNA for the CDR3 is TGTGCCAGCTCATCCCCCGACAAGTACGAGCAGTACTTC. Its protein is CASSSPDKYEQYF.

For the CDR3, the DNA is TGTGCCAGTAGTAAAACCCCCAAGAGCGGGAGGGCCGGGGAGACCCAGTACTTC. Protein: CASSKTPKSGRAGETQYF. This rearrangement joins TRBV19 to TRBJ2-5, with 10 bases that match TRBD2. The CDR3 length is 18 residues. V gave up 4 bases and J gave up 5 bases; unmatched junction bases: 16. Germline CDR1 LNHDA, CDR2 SQIVND (reference sequence).

This clone came up a few times. The genes are TRBV5-4 and TRBJ2-4; 9 nucleotides line up with TRBD2. The V segment lost 1 base and the J segment 1 base; nucleotides outside the gene matches: 6. CDR1 is SGHNT and CDR2 is YYREEE in the germline V gene (reference sequence). There are 17 residues in the CDR3. The CDR3 DNA reads as TGTGCCAGCAGCTTGCCCGGCGGGGGGGCGGCCAAAAACATTCAGTACTTC. Translated, it gives CASSLPGGGAAKNIQYF.

The rearrangement links TRBV12-5 to TRBJ2-1, with 8 bases aligning to TRBD1. The length of the CDR3 is 15 residues. The junction had 8 bases not matched to a gene; V was cut back by 2 bases and J by 8 bases. Per germline, CDR1 LGHNT and CDR2 FRNRAP. CDR3 sequence (DNA): TGTGCTAGTGGTTTGTACGTGACAGGGGTCGATGAGCAGTTCTTC. Protein sequence: CASGLYVTGVDEQFF.

This chain joins TRBV9 and TRBJ2-2; D remains ambiguous. Germline V lookup: CDR1 SGDLS, CDR2 YYNGEE. The V gene lost 4 bases and the J gene lost 5 bases, with 9 bases spanning the gap. There are 13 residues in the CDR3. The CDR3: CASSPRLTGELFF. The CDR3 coding sequence is TGTGCCAGCAGCCCCCGGTTGACCGGGGAGCTGTTTTTT.

V gene TRBV19 combines with J gene TRBJ1-1, with a weak D call TRBD1 (6 bases). Deletions cut 7 bases from V and 1 base from J, with 16 bases between. The CDR3 has 15 residues. Germline V gives CDR1 LNHDA, CDR2 SQIVND (reference sequence). The CDR3, as DNA: TGTGCCAGTACCCTATGGGGACACACGAACACTGAAGCTTTCTTT. Amino acid sequence: CASTLWGHTNTEAFF.

CDR3 in amino acids: CASSQTTSGDFYEQYF. The CDR3 bases are TGCGCCAGCAGCCAGACTACTAGCGGCGATTTCTACGAGCAGTACTTC. V is TRBV4-1 and J is TRBJ2-7, with 8 bases identical to TRBD2. The germline gives CDR1 MGHRA, CDR2 YSYEKL. V shed 3 bases and J 3 bases; nucleotides not matched to a gene: 10. The CDR3 has 16 residues.

Only one count was recorded for this clone. The chain combines TRBV6-4 with TRBJ2-2; possible D gene TRBD2, 5 bases. Trimming stripped 0 bases from V and 4 bases from J, with 15 bases between. The CDR3 extends over 17 amino acids. The V gene's germline CDR1 is MRHNA and CDR2 SNTAGT. CDR3 nucleotide sequence: TGTGCCAGCAGTGACTCAAGGAAAATAGCGAGCACCGGGGAGCTGTTTTTT. Protein product: CASSDSRKIASTGELFF.

The gene calls are TRBV9 and TRBJ1-5; D gene unclear. V lost 4 bases, J lost 7 bases, and 15 bases lay in between. Germline V lookup: CDR1 SGDLS, CDR2 YYNGEE. The CDR3 covers 14 residues. The CDR3 spells CASSLGGVGQPQHF. The CDR3 bases are TGTGCCAGCAGCCTAGGCGGGGTCGGGCAGCCCCAGCATTTT.

The chain uses TRBV7-2 and TRBJ1-3; D might be TRBD1 (6 bases). The CDR3 has 16 residues. Trimming removed 1 base from V and 8 bases from J, with 18 bases in between. Germline V gene sequence: CDR1 SGHTA, CDR2 FQGNSA. The CDR3 DNA reads as TGTGCCAGCAGCTTAGGACGCCCTGGGGGGCTCGACACCATATATTTT. Translated, it gives CASSLGRPGGLDTIYF.

The chain couples TRBV20-1 to TRBJ2-2; D ambiguous. Germline V gene data show CDR1 as DFQATT and CDR2 as SNEGSKA (reference sequence). The CDR3 has 11 residues. V dropped 7 bases and J dropped 6 bases, with 9 bases sitting between them. CDR3 coding DNA: TGCAGTGGAGAGCTCGCCGGGGAGCTGTTTTTT. It yields the protein CSGELAGELFF.

J is TRBJ1-4 and V is TRBV7-2; 8 bases match TRBD1. Germline CDR1 is SGHTA and CDR2 is FQGNSA. CDR3 size: 15 residues. V lost 4 bases, J lost 7 bases, and 8 bases stayed unmatched. Here the CDR3 DNA reads TGTGCCAGCAGCTCGACAGGGGCAGGGGGTGAAAAACTGTTTTTT. This codes for CASSSTGAGGEKLFF.

The V and J genes are TRBV9 and TRBJ2-5; TRBD1 matches at 9 bases. The V gene end was trimmed by 3 bases and the J gene end by 1 base; junction bases not matched to a gene: 4. The CDR3 totals 15 residues. Germline V gene sequence: CDR1 SGDLS, CDR2 YYNGEE. The CDR3 sequence: CASSAPGQGQETQYF. CDR3 coding DNA: TGTGCCAGCAGCGCCCCGGGACAGGGCCAAGAGACCCAGTACTTC.

This clone was seen a few times. The chain recombines TRBV2 with TRBJ1-6; D gene unclear. The CDR3 extends over 14 amino acids. The germline CDR1 and CDR2 sequences are SNHLY and FYNNEI. V lost 1 base, J lost 6 bases, and 7 bases lay in between. The CDR3 bases are TGTGCCAGCAGTGAAGTCCAGCCTAATTCACCCCTCCACTTT. It encodes CASSEVQPNSPLHF.

The rearrangement links TRBV30 to TRBJ2-3, with a tentative D call TRBD1 (5 bases). V lost 5 bases to trimming and J lost 7 bases, with 22 bases between them. This CDR3 is built from 15 residues. Germline assignment: CDR1 GTSNPN and CDR2 SVGIG (reference sequence). The CDR3 sequence is CAWVPPGYHKNTQYF. Written as DNA, the CDR3 is TGTGCCTGGGTCCCCCCAGGGTATCATAAGAATACGCAGTATTTT.